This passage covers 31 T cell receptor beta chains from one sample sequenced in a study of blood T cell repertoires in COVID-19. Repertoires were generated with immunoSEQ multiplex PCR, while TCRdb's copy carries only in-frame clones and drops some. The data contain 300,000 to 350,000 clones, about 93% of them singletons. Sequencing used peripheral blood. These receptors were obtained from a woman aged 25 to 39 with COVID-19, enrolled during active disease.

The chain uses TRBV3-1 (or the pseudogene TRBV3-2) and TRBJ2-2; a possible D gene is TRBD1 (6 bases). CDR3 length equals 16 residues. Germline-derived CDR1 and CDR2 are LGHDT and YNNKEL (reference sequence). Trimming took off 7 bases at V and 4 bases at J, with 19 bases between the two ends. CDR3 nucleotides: TGTGCCAGCATCTCTAGAGATCAGGGGTTCACCGGGGAGCTGTTTTTT. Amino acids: CASISRDQGFTGELFF.

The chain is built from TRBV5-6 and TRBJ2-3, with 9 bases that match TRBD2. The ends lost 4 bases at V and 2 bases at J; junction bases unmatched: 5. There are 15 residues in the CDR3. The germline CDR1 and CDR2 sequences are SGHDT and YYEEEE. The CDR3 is CASSRLAEYTDTQYF. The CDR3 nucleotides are TGTGCCAGCAGCCGACTAGCGGAGTACACAGATACGCAGTATTTT.

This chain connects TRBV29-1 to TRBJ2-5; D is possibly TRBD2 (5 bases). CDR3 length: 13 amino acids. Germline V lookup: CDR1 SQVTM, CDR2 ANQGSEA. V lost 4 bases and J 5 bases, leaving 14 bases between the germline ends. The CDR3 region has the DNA TGCAGCGTTGGTCAAGGAGGATCGGAGACCCAGTACTTC. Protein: CSVGQGGSETQYF.

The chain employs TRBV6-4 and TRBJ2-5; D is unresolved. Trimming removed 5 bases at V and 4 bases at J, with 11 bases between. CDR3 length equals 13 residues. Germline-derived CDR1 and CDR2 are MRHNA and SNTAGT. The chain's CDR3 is CASSIDLGETQYF. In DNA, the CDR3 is TGTGCCAGCAGTATAGACCTAGGAGAGACCCAGTACTTC.

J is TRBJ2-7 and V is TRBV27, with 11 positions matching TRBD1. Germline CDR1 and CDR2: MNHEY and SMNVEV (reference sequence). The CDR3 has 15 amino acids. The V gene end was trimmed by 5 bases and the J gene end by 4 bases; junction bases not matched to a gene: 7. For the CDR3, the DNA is TGTGCCAGCAGTCCCTGGACAGGGGGCAATTACGAGCAGTACTTC. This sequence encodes CASSPWTGGNYEQYF.

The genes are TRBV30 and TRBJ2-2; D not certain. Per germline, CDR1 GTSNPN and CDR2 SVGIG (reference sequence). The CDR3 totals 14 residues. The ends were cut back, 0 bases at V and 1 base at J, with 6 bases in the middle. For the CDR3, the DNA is TGTGCCTGGAGTGTGGGCCGGAACACCGGGGAGCTGTTTTTT. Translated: CAWSVGRNTGELFF.

CDR3: CASSADRSYGYTF. CDR3 sequence (DNA): TGCGCCAGCAGCGCGGACAGATCCTATGGCTACACCTTC. V usage is TRBV5-1 and J usage is TRBJ1-2; D perhaps matches TRBD1 (6 bases). The V end lost 4 bases, the J end lost 4 bases, and 11 bases lay between the germline ends. This CDR3 is built from 13 residues. Germline CDR1 reads SGHRS; CDR2 reads YFSETQ. Together with reference TRBV5-1 and TRBJ1-2, the CDR3 gives the full variable domain: KAGVTQTPRYLIKTRGQQVTLSCSPISGHRSVSWYQQTPGQGLQFLFEYFSETQRNKGNFPGRFSGRQFSNSRSEMNVSTLELGDSALYLCASSADRSYGYTFGSGTRLTVV.

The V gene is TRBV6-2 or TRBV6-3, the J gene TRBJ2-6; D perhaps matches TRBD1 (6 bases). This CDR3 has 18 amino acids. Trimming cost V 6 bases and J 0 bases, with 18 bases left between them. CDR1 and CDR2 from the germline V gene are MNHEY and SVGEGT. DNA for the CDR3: TGTGCCAGCAGCCAAAGGGGATCAGGGGTCTCTGGGGCCAACGTCCTGACTTTC. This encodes CASSQRGSGVSGANVLTF.

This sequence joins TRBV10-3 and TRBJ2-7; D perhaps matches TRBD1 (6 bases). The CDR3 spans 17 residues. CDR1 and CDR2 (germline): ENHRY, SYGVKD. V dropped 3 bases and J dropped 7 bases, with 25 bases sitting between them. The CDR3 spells CAISEWGVGGRPGEQYF. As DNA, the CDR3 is TGTGCCATCAGTGAATGGGGCGTTGGGGGCCGCCCGGGGGAGCAGTACTTC.

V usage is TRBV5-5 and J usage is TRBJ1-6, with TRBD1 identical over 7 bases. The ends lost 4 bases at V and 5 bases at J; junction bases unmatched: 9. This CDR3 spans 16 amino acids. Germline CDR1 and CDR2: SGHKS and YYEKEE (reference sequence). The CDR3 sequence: CASSLGPGTDNSPLHF. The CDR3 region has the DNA TGTGCCAGCAGCCTCGGGCCCGGGACAGATAATTCACCCCTCCACTTT.

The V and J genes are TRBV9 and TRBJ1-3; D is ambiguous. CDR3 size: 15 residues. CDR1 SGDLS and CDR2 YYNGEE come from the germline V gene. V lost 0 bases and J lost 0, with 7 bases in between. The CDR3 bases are TGTGCCAGCAGCGTAGGTCCGAGCTCTGGAAACACCATATATTTT. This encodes CASSVGPSSGNTIYF. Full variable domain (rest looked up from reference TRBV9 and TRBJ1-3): DSGVTQTPKHLITATGQRVTLRCSPRSGDLSVYWYQQSLDQGLQFLIQYYNGEERAKGNILERFSAQQFPDLHSELNLSSLELGDSALYFCASSVGPSSGNTIYFGEGSWLTVV.

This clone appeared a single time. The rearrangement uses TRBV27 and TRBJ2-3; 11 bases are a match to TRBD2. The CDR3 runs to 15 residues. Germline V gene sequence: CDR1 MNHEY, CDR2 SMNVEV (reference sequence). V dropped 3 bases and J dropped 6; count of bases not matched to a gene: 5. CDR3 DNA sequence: TGTGCCAGCAGTTTTGCTAGCGGGAGGTCGGATACGCAGTATTTT. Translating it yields CASSFASGRSDTQYF.

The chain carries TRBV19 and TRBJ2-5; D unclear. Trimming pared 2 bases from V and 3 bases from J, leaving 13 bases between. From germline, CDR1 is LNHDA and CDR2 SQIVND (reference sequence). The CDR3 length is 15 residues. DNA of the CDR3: TGTGCCAGTAGTATATCGGGTTGGCCCAAAGAGACCCAGTACTTC. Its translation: CASSISGWPKETQYF.

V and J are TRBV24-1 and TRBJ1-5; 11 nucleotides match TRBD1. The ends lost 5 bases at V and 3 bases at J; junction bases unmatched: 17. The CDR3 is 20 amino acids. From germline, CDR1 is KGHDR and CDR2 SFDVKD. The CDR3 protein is CATSVQPGQGGTIYNQPQHF. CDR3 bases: TGTGCCACCAGTGTCCAACCGGGACAGGGGGGGACCATTTACAATCAGCCCCAGCATTTT.

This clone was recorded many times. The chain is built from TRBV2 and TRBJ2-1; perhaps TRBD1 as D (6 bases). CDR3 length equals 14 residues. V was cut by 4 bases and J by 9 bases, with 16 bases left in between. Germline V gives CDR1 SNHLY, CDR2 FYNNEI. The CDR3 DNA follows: TGTGCCAGCAGTGGCTTGGATGGGGGCGTTGAGCAGTTCTTC. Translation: CASSGLDGGVEQFF.

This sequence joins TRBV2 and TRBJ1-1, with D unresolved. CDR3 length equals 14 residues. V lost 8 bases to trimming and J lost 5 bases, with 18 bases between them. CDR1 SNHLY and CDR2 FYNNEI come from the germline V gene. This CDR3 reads CASLAEGRGTEAFF. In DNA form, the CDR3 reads TGTGCCAGCCTGGCCGAGGGCAGAGGGACTGAAGCTTTCTTT. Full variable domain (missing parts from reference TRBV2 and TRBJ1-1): EPEVTQTPSHQVTQMGQEVILRCVPISNHLYFYWYRQILGQKVEFLVSFYNNEISEKSEIFDDQFSVERPDGSNFTLKIRSTKLEDSAMYFCASLAEGRGTEAFFGQGTRLTVV.

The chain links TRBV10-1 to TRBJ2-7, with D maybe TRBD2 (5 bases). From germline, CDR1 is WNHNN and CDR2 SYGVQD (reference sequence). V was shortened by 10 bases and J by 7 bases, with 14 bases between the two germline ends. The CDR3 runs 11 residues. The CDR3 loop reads CATGNTGEQYF. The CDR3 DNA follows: TGCGCCACCGGTAATACGGGGGAGCAGTACTTC.

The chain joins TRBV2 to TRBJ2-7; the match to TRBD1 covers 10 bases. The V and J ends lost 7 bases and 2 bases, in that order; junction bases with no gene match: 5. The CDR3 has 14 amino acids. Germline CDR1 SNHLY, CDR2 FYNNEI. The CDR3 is CASTQTGGPYEQYF. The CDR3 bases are TGTGCCAGCACCCAGACAGGGGGCCCCTACGAGCAGTACTTC. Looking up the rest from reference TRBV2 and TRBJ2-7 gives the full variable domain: EPEVTQTPSHQVTQMGQEVILRCVPISNHLYFYWYRQILGQKVEFLVSFYNNEISEKSEIFDDQFSVERPDGSNFTLKIRSTKLEDSAMYFCASTQTGGPYEQYFGPGTRLTVT.

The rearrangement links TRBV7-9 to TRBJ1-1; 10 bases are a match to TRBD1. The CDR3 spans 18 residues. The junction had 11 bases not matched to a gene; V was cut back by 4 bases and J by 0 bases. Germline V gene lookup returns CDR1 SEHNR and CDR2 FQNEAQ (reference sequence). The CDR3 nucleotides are TGTGCCAGCAGCTCGCGGACAGGGGGGCCCTCCATGAACACTGAAGCTTTCTTT. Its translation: CASSSRTGGPSMNTEAFF.

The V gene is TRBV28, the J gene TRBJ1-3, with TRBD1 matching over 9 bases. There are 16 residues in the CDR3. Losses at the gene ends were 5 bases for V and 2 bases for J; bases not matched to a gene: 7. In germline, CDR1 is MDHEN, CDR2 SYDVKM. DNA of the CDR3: TGTGCCAGCAGTGGGACAGGGCCCATGACTGGAAACACCATATATTTT. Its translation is CASSGTGPMTGNTIYF.

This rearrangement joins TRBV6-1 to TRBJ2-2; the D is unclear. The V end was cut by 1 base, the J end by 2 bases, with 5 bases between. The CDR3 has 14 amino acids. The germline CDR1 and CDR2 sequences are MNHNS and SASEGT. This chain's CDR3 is CASSEVLNTGELFF. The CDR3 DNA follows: TGTGCCAGCAGTGAAGTTCTTAACACCGGGGAGCTGTTTTTT.

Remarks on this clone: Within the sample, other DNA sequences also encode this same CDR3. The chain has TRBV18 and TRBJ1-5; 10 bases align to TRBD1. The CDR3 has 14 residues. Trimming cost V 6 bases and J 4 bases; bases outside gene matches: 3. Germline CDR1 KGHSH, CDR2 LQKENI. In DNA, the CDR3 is TGTGCCAGCTCCCCGGGACAGGGGAATCAGCCCCAGCATTTT. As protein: CASSPGQGNQPQHF.

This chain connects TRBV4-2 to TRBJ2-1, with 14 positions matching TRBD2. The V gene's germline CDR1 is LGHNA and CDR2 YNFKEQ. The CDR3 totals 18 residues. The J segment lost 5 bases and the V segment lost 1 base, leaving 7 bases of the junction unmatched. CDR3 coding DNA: TGTGCCAGCAGCCAAGGGACTAGCGGGAGGAGGAGCGACAATGAGCAGTTCTTC. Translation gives CASSQGTSGRRSDNEQFF.

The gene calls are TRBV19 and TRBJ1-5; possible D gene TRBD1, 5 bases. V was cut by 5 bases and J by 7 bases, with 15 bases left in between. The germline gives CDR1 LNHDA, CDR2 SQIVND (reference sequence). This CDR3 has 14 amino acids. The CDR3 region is CASSYPGKRQPQHF. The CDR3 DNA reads TGTGCCAGTAGTTATCCAGGGAAACGGCAGCCCCAGCATTTT.

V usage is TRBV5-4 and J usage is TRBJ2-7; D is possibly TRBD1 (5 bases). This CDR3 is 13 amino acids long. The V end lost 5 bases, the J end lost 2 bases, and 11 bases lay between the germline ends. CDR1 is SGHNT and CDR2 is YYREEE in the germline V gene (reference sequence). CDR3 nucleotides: TGTGCCAGCAGTCGTATGGGGCCCTACGAGCAGTACTTC. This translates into CASSRMGPYEQYF.

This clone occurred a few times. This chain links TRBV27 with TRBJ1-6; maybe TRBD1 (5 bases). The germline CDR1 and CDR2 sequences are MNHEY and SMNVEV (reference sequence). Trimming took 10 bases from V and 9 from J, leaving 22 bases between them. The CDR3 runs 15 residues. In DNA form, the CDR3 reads TGTGCCACCAAATCCGATGGTGTGGGGGGTTCACCCCTCCACTTT. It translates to CATKSDGVGGSPLHF.

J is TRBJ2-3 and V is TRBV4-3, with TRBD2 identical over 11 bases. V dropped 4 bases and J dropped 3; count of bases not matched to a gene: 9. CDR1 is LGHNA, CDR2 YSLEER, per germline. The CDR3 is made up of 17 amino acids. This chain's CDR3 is CASSLFPTSGTTDTQYF. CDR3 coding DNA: TGCGCCAGCAGCCTCTTCCCGACTAGCGGGACAACAGATACGCAGTATTTT.

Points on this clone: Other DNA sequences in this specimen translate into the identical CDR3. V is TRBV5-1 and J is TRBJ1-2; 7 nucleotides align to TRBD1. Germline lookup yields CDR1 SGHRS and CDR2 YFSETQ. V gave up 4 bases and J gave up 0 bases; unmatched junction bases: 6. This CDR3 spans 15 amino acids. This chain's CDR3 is CASSPGQPSNYGYTF. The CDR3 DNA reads TGCGCCAGCAGCCCGGGACAGCCCTCTAACTATGGCTACACCTTC.

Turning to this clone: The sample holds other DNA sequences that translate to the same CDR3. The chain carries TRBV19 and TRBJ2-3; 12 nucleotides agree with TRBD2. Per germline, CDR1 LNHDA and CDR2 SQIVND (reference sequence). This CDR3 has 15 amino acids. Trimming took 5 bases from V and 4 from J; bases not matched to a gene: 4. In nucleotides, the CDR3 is TGTGCCAGTAGTGCGACTAGCGGGAGCGCAGATACGCAGTATTTT. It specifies CASSATSGSADTQYF.

CDR3 protein: CATSRDRTSGNEQFF. CDR3 bases: TGTGCCACCAGCAGAGACCGGACTAGCGGGAATGAGCAGTTCTTC. The chain is built from TRBV15 and TRBJ2-1, with TRBD2 identical over 11 bases. This CDR3 has 15 amino acids. Germline V lookup: CDR1 LNHNV, CDR2 YYDKDF (reference sequence). J was trimmed by 7 bases and V by 0 bases; bases with no gene match: 2.

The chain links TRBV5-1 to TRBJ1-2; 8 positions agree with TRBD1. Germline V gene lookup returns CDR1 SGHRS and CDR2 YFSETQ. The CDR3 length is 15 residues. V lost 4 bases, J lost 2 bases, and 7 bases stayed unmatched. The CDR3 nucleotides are TGCGCCAGCAGCCCGGGGACAGGACTAAACTATGGCTACACCTTC. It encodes CASSPGTGLNYGYTF. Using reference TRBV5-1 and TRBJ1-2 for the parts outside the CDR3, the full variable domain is KAGVTQTPRYLIKTRGQQVTLSCSPISGHRSVSWYQQTPGQGLQFLFEYFSETQRNKGNFPGRFSGRQFSNSRSEMNVSTLELGDSALYLCASSPGTGLNYGYTFGSGTRLTVV.